This T cell receptor beta chain was recorded in a study of CD8+CD57+ T cells in acquired aplastic anemia. Study context: An average of roughly 3 ug of DNA was obtained from sorted CD4+ and CD8+ cells.

All patients picked for sequencing had shown, by flow cytometry, an expansion of CD8+CD57+ cells. By the time of blood sampling, patients had still received no therapy. Germline CDR1 is SGHVS and CDR2 is FNYEAQ. There are 16 residues in the CDR3. Findings of the study overall: It was found that twenty-nine CD8+ CDR3 sequences were shared between patients and controls.

On this clonotype itself: As yet, its antigen is unknown.

It was genomic DNA that served as the template for profiling TCR beta VDJ and CDR3. TCRdb redid the calling of the reads with MiXCR, one entry per CDR3 protein. The data show roughly 100,000 distinct CDR3 sequences, 65% to 70% seen once. The receptor was isolated from a human donor with aplastic anemia. Specimen: sorted CD4+, CD8+, or CD8+CD57+ T cells (not recorded which) from PBMCs. V gene TRBV7-6 combines with J gene TRBJ2-5; maybe TRBD1 (6 bases). The closer fit of TRBJ2-7 to the DNA end suggests the J call may be wrong. The CDR3, as DNA: TGTGCCAGCAGCGAAAAACGGACAGACGTTGGCGGCGAGCAGTACTTC. Encoded protein: CASSEKRTDVGGEQYF.